What follows is one TCR beta chain and its context. What it recognizes is unknown. The sample comes from a study of cytomegalovirus exposure and HLA in healthy donors. Study context: Approximately 77 million unique TCRs from HLA-typed donors were held in an early release of data.

Trimming took 3 bases from V and 4 from J; bases not matched to a gene: 11. Germline loops: CDR1 GTSNPN, CDR2 SVGIG (reference sequence). This CDR3 has 15 amino acids. Whole-study results and caveats: Among TCR beta chains, those listed as cytomegalovirus-associated numbered over 150.

PCR used 60 Vbeta primers and 13 Jbeta primers. In the source study's methods: Later reanalysis found tens of millions of unique TCR beta chains, 10 million to 14 million of them shared. Repertoires were generated with immunoSEQ multiplex PCR, while TCRdb's copy carries only in-frame clones and drops some. Clone size and the V and J calls come from that table; the DNA yielded D and trimming. There are around 85,000 clones in the sample; 70% to 75% occur only once, and more than 3.5% lies in the top ten. This chain links TRBV30 with TRBJ1-1; TRBD1 matches 7 bases. What was sequenced was PBMCs. The sequence was collected from a man in his fifties or sixties in good health and CMV-seronegative. Written as DNA, the CDR3 is TGTGCCTGGAGAAGATCGGACAGGAGGGGCACTGAAGCTTTCTTT. Translating gives CAWRRSDRRGTEAFF.